These T cell receptor beta chains were read from a single sample in a study of blood T cell repertoires in COVID-19. Sequencing used immunoSEQ multiplex PCR; TCRdb keeps in-frame clones, though not all of them. The sample lists about 120,000 clones; 90% were seen once. The sequenced material came from peripheral blood. These receptors all come from a woman aged 55 to 70 with COVID-19, enrolled during active disease. Both conserved end residues are part of each CDR3. D genes are given only for firm matches. Clone size is shown for a subset of rows, as once, few, many or a class of expanded clone.

CDR3 protein: CASSPQPGRGNRETQYF
CDR3 DNA: TGTGCCAGCAGTCCTCAGCCCGGACGGGGTAATAGGGAGACCCAGTACTTC
J gene: TRBJ2-5
V gene: TRBV27
CDR3 length: 17
clone size: -
D gene: -

CDR3 protein: CASSQDTVAFF
CDR3 DNA: TGTGCCAGCAGCCAAGACACGGTAGCTTTCTTT
J gene: TRBJ1-1
V gene: TRBV3-1/TRBV3-2
CDR3 length: 11
clone size: -
D gene: -

CDR3 protein: CASSPNLRDRVYGYTF
CDR3 DNA: TGTGCCAGCAGCCCGAACCTCCGGGACAGGGTGTATGGCTACACCTTC
J gene: TRBJ1-2
V gene: TRBV7-2
CDR3 length: 16
clone size: once
D gene: TRBD1

CDR3 protein: CAISQGDYGYTF
CDR3 DNA: TGTGCCATTTCACAGGGGGACTATGGCTACACCTTC
J gene: TRBJ1-2
V gene: TRBV7-9
CDR3 length: 12
clone size: -
D gene: TRBD1

CDR3 protein: CASSRQIYGYTF
CDR3 DNA: TGTGCCAGCAGCCGACAGATTTATGGCTACACCTTC
J gene: TRBJ1-2
V gene: TRBV5-6
CDR3 length: 12
clone size: -
D gene: -

CDR3 protein: CASSTTGQGISPLHF
CDR3 DNA: TGTGCCAGCAGCACCACGGGACAGGGGATTTCACCCCTCCACTTT
J gene: TRBJ1-6
V gene: TRBV9
CDR3 length: 15
clone size: -
D gene: TRBD1

CDR3 protein: CASSLERSSGNQPQHF
CDR3 DNA: TGTGCCAGCAGCTTAGAGCGGTCCTCAGGCAATCAGCCCCAGCATTTT
J gene: TRBJ1-5
V gene: TRBV7-2
CDR3 length: 16
clone size: -
D gene: -

CDR3 protein: CASSQRGGQGFSPLHF
CDR3 DNA: TGCGCCAGCAGCCAAAGGGGGGGACAGGGGTTTTCACCCCTCCACTTT
J gene: TRBJ1-6
V gene: TRBV4-3
CDR3 length: 16
clone size: -
D gene: TRBD1

CDR3 protein: CASSQMMGQNSPLHF
CDR3 DNA: TGTGCCAGCAGCCAGATGATGGGACAGAATTCACCCCTCCACTTT
J gene: TRBJ1-6
V gene: TRBV14
CDR3 length: 15
clone size: -
D gene: TRBD1

CDR3 protein: CASSSEGRSYGYTF
CDR3 DNA: TGCGCCAGCAGCTCGGAGGGCAGGTCGTATGGCTACACCTTC
J gene: TRBJ1-2
V gene: TRBV5-1
CDR3 length: 14
clone size: few
D gene: -

CDR3 protein: CATSDRTSGGSRSSYNEQFF
CDR3 DNA: TGTGCCACCAGCGACCGAACTAGCGGGGGGTCGCGAAGCTCCTACAATGAGCAGTTCTTC
J gene: TRBJ2-1
V gene: TRBV15
CDR3 length: 20
clone size: -
D gene: TRBD2

CDR3 protein: CSASARAGGYNEQFF
CDR3 DNA: TGCAGTGCTAGTGCCCGTGCGGGGGGGTACAATGAGCAGTTCTTC
J gene: TRBJ2-1
V gene: TRBV20-1
CDR3 length: 15
clone size: -
D gene: TRBD2

CDR3 protein: CASSPFPTLAGLAYEQYF
CDR3 DNA: TGTGCCAGTAGTCCATTCCCGACCCTAGCGGGACTAGCCTACGAGCAGTACTTC
J gene: TRBJ2-7
V gene: TRBV19
CDR3 length: 18
clone size: -
D gene: TRBD2

CDR3 protein: CASSATGQTNQPQHF
CDR3 DNA: TGTGCCAGCTCAGCCACGGGACAGACCAATCAGCCCCAGCATTTT
J gene: TRBJ1-5
V gene: TRBV18
CDR3 length: 15
clone size: -
D gene: TRBD1

CDR3 protein: CASSSIGTGGSGELFF
CDR3 DNA: TGTGCCAGCAGCTCGATAGGGACAGGGGGTTCCGGGGAGCTGTTTTTT
J gene: TRBJ2-2
V gene: TRBV7-3
CDR3 length: 16
clone size: -
D gene: TRBD1

CDR3 protein: CASSMGRGEKLFF
CDR3 DNA: TGTGCCAGTAGTATGGGGAGAGGTGAAAAACTGTTTTTT
J gene: TRBJ1-4
V gene: TRBV19
CDR3 length: 13
clone size: -
D gene: -

CDR3 protein: CASSYNTGFTEAFF
CDR3 DNA: TGTGCCAGCAGCTACAACACAGGGTTTACTGAAGCTTTCTTT
J gene: TRBJ1-1
V gene: TRBV7-2
CDR3 length: 14
clone size: -
D gene: -

CDR3 protein: CASSLAGGEQFF
CDR3 DNA: TGCGCCAGCAGCTTGGCGGGTGGTGAGCAGTTCTTC
J gene: TRBJ2-1
V gene: TRBV5-1
CDR3 length: 12
clone size: -
D gene: -

CDR3 protein: CASSSARGDGYTF
CDR3 DNA: TGCGCCAGCAGCTCCGCCAGGGGGGATGGCTACACCTTC
J gene: TRBJ1-2
V gene: TRBV5-1
CDR3 length: 13
clone size: -
D gene: TRBD1

CDR3 protein: CATSRGRGGQGTQYF
CDR3 DNA: TGTGCCACCAGCAGAGGTCGGGGGGGCCAAGGTACGCAGTATTTT
J gene: TRBJ2-3
V gene: TRBV15
CDR3 length: 15
clone size: -
D gene: TRBD2

CDR3 protein: CASNSAGTDNNSPLHF
CDR3 DNA: TGTGCCAGCAATTCCGCCGGGACAGATAATAATTCACCCCTCCACTTT
J gene: TRBJ1-6
V gene: TRBV21-1
CDR3 length: 16
clone size: -
D gene: -

CDR3 protein: CASSSAGARGDTQYF
CDR3 DNA: TGTGCCAGCAGCTCCGCGGGGGCGCGGGGAGATACGCAGTATTTT
J gene: TRBJ2-3
V gene: TRBV7-4
CDR3 length: 15
clone size: -
D gene: -

CDR3 protein: CAWSRDTNQPQHF
CDR3 DNA: TGTGCCTGGAGCCGGGACACCAATCAGCCCCAGCATTTT
J gene: TRBJ1-5
V gene: TRBV30
CDR3 length: 13
clone size: -
D gene: -

CDR3 protein: CASSQEGTGLIYGYTF
CDR3 DNA: TGCGCCAGCAGCCAAGAAGGGACAGGCCTTATCTATGGCTACACCTTC
J gene: TRBJ1-2
V gene: TRBV4-1
CDR3 length: 16
clone size: -
D gene: TRBD1